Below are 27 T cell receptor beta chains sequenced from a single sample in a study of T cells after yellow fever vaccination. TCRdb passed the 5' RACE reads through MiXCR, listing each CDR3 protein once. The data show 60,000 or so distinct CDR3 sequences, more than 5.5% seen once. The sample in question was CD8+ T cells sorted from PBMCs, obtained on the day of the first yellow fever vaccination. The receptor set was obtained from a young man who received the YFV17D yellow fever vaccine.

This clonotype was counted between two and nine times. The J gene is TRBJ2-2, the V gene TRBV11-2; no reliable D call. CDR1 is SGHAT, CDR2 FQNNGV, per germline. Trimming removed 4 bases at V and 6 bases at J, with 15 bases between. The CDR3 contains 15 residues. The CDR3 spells CASSSLKYLAGELFF. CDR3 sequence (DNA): TGTGCCAGCAGCTCTCTCAAATATCTCGCCGGGGAGCTGTTTTTT. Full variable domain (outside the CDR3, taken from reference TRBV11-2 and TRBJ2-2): EAGVAQSPRYKIIEKRQSVAFWCNPISGHATLYWYQQILGQGPKLLIQFQNNGVVDDSQLPKDRFSAERLKGVDSTLKIQPAKLEDSAVYLCASSSLKYLAGELFFGEGSRLTVL.

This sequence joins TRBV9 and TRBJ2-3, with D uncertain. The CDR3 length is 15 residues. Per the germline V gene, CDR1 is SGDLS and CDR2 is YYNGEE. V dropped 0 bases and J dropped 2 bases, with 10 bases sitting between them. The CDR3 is CASSVDGTHTDTQYF. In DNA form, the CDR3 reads TGTGCCAGCAGCGTAGATGGCACCCACACAGATACGCAGTATTTT.

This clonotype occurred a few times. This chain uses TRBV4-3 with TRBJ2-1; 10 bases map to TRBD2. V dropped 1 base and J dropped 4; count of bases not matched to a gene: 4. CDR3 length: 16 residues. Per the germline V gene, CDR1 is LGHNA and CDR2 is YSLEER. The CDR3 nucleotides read TGCGCCAGCAGCCAAGTAGCGGGGGGAATATACAATGAGCAGTTCTTC. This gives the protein CASSQVAGGIYNEQFF.

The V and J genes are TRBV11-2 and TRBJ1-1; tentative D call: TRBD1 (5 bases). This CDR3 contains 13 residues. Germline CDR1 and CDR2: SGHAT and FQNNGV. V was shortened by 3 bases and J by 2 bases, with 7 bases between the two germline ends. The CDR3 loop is CASSFGTNTEAFF. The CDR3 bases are TGTGCCAGCAGCTTCGGGACCAACACTGAAGCTTTCTTT.

The CDR3 is CASSQEVLTGGGADTGELFF. Here the CDR3 DNA reads TGTGCCAGCAGCCAAGAAGTTCTAACCGGCGGGGGGGCCGACACCGGGGAGCTGTTTTTT. The chain has TRBV3-1 and TRBJ2-2, with 9 nucleotides matching TRBD2. The junction had 14 bases not matched to a gene; V was cut back by 0 bases and J by 3 bases. The CDR3 contains 20 residues. Germline CDR1 reads LGHDT; CDR2 reads YNNKEL (reference sequence).

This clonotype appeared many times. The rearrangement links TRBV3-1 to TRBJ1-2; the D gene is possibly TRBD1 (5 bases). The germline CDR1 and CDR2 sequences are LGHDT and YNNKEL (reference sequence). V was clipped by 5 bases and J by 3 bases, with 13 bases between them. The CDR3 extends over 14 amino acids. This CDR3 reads CASSSPGRYYGYTF. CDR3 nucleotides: TGTGCCAGCAGCTCCCCGGGACGGTACTATGGCTACACCTTC.

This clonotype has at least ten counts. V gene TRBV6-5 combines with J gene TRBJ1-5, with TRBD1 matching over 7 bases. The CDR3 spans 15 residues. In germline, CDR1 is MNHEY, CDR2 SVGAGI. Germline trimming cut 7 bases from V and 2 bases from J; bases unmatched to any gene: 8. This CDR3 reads CASKNPDRGNQPQHF. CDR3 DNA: TGTGCCAGCAAAAACCCCGACAGGGGCAATCAGCCCCAGCATTTT.

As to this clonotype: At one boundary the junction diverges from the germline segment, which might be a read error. This CDR3 reads CACSQEPGTDYEQYF. CDR3 sequence (DNA): TGTGCCTGCAGCCAAGAACCCGGGACAGACTACGAGCAGTACTTC. The chain uses TRBV3-1 and TRBJ2-7; 7 bases map to TRBD1. The CDR3 length is 15 residues. CDR1 is LGHDT, CDR2 YNNKEL, per germline (reference sequence).

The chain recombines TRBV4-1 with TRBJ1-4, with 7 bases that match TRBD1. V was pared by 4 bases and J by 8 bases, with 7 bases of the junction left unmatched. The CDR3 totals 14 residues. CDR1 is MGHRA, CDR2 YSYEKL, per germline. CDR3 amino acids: CASSPWTGGEKLFF. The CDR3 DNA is TGCGCCAGCAGCCCTTGGACAGGAGGAGAAAAACTGTTTTTT.

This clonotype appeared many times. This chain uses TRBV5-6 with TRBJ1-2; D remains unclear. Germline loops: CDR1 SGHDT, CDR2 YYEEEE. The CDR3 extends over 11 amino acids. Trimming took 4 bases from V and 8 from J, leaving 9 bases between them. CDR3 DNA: TGTGCCAGCAGCGCCGGTGGGGGCTACACCTTC. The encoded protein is CASSAGGGYTF.

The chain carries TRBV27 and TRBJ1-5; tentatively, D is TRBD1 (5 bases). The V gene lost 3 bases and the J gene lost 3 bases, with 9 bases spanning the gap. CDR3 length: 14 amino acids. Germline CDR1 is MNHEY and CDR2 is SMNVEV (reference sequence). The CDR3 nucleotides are TGTGCCAGCAGTTTCGGCAGGGTCAATCAGCCCCAGCATTTT. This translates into CASSFGRVNQPQHF.

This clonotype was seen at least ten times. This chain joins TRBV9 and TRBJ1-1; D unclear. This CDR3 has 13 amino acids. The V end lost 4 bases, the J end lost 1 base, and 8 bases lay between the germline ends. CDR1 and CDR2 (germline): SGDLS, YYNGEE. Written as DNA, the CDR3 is TGTGCCAGCAGCCCACGCCGGAACACTGAAGCTTTCTTT. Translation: CASSPRRNTEAFF. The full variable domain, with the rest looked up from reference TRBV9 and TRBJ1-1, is DSGVTQTPKHLITATGQRVTLRCSPRSGDLSVYWYQQSLDQGLQFLIQYYNGEERAKGNILERFSAQQFPDLHSELNLSSLELGDSALYFCASSPRRNTEAFFGQGTRLTVV.

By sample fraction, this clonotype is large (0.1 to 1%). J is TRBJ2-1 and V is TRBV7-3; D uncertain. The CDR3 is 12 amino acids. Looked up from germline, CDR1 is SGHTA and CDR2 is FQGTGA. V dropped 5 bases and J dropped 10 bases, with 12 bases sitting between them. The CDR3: CASSATLGEQFF. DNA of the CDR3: TGTGCCAGCAGCGCCACCCTGGGCGAGCAGTTCTTC.

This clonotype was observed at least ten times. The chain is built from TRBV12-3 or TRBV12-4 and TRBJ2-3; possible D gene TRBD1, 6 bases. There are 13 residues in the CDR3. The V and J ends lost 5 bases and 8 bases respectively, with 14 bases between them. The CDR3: CASSPPGHSTQYF. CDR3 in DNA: TGTGCCAGCAGTCCGCCGGGACACAGTACGCAGTATTTT.

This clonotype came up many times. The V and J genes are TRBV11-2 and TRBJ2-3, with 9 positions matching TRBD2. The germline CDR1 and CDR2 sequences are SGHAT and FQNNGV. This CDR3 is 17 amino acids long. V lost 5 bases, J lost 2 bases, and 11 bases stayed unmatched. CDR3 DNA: TGTGCCAGCAGCCAAGATTCCCTAGCGGGAATCACAGATACGCAGTATTTT. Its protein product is CASSQDSLAGITDTQYF.

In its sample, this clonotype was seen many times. The chain's CDR3 is CSAEGLALADTQYF. In DNA, the CDR3 is TGCAGCGCCGAGGGGCTAGCGTTGGCAGATACGCAGTATTTT. The rearrangement links TRBV29-1 to TRBJ2-3; a possible D gene is TRBD2 (6 bases). Germline V gene data show CDR1 as SQVTM and CDR2 as ANQGSEA. Trimming took 7 bases from V and 4 from J, leaving 18 bases between them. The CDR3 extends over 14 amino acids.

CDR3 sequence (DNA): TGTGCCAGCAGCTTTCCTGAGCAGTTCTTC. Encoded protein: CASSFPEQFF. The chain recombines TRBV7-2 with TRBJ2-1; D not resolved. CDR3 length: 10 amino acids. Between the trimmed V and J ends, which lost 3 bases and 9 bases, there was a span of 3 bases. Germline V gene lookup returns CDR1 SGHTA and CDR2 FQGNSA.

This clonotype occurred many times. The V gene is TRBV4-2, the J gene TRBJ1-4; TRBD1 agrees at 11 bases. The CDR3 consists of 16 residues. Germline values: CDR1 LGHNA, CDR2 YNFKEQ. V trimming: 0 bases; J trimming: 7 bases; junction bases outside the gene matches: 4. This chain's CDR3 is CASSQDRDRGSEKLFF. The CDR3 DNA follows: TGTGCCAGCAGCCAAGATCGGGACAGGGGGAGTGAAAAACTGTTTTTT.

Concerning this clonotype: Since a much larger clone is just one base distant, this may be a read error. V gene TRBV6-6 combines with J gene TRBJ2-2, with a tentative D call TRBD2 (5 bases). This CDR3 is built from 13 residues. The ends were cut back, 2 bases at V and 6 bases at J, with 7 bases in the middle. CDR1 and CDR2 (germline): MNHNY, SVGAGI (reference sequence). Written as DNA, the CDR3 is TGTGCCAGCAGTTACGCGGACTCCGGGGAGCTGTTTTTT. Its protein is CASSYADSGELFF.

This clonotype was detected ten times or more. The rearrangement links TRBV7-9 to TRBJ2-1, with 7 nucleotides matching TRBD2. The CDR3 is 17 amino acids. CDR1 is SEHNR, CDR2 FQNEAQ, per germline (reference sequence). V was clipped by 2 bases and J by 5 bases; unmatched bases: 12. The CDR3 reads CASSLFPRTSFDNEQFF. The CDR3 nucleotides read TGTGCCAGCAGCTTATTCCCGCGGACTAGTTTCGACAATGAGCAGTTCTTC. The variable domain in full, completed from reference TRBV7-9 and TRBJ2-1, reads DTGVSQNPRHKITKRGQNVTFRCDPISEHNRLYWYRQTLGQGPEFLTYFQNEAQLEKSRLLSDRFSAERPKGSFSTLEIQRTEQGDSAMYLCASSLFPRTSFDNEQFFGPGTRLTVL.

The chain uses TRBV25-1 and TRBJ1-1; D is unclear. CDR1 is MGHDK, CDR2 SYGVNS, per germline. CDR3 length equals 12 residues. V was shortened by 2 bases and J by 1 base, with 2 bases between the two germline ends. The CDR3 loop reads CASSEPNTEAFF. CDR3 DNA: TGTGCCAGCAGTGAACCGAACACTGAAGCTTTCTTT.

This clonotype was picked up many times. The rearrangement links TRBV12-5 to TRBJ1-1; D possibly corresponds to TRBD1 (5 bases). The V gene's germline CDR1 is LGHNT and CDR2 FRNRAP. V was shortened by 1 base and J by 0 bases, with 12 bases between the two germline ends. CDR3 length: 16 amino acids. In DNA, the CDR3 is TGTGCTAGTGGTTTGGATAACAGGTCTGTGAACACTGAAGCTTTCTTT. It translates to CASGLDNRSVNTEAFF.

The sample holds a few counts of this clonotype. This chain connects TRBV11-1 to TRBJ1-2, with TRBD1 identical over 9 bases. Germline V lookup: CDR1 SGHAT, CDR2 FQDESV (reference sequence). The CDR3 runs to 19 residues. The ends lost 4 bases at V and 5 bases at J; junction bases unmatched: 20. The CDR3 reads CASSYSVPGQGNWAYGYTF. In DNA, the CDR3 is TGTGCCAGCAGCTACTCGGTCCCGGGACAGGGTAATTGGGCATATGGCTACACCTTC.

The CDR3 coding sequence is TGCAGTGCTCCGAGACTAGCGGGGGGACCCAATGAGCAGTTCTTC. Encoded protein: CSAPRLAGGPNEQFF. This chain connects TRBV20-1 to TRBJ2-1; TRBD2 aligns across 13 bases. V dropped 5 bases and J dropped 6; count of bases not matched to a gene: 7. The CDR3 contains 15 residues. CDR1 DFQATT and CDR2 SNEGSKA come from the germline V gene (reference sequence).

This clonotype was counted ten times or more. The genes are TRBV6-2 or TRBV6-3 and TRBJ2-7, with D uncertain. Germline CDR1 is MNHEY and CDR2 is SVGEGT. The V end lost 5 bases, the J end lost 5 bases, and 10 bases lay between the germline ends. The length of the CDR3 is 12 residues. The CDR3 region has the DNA TGTGCCAGCAGTAGGTGGGTTCACGAGCAGTACGTC. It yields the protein CASSRWVHEQYV.

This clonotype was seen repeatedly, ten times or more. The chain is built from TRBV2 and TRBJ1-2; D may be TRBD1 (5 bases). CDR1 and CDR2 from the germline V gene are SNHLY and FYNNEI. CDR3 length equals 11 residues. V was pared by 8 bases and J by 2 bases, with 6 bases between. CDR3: CASPGNYGYTF. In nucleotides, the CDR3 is TGTGCCAGCCCAGGGAACTATGGCTACACCTTC.

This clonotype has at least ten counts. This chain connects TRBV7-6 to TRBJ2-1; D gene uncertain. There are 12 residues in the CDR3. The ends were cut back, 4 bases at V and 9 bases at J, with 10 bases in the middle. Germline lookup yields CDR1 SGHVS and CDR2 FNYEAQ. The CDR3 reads CASSSLKPEQFF. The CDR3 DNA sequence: TGTGCCAGCAGCTCCCTCAAGCCTGAGCAGTTCTTC.